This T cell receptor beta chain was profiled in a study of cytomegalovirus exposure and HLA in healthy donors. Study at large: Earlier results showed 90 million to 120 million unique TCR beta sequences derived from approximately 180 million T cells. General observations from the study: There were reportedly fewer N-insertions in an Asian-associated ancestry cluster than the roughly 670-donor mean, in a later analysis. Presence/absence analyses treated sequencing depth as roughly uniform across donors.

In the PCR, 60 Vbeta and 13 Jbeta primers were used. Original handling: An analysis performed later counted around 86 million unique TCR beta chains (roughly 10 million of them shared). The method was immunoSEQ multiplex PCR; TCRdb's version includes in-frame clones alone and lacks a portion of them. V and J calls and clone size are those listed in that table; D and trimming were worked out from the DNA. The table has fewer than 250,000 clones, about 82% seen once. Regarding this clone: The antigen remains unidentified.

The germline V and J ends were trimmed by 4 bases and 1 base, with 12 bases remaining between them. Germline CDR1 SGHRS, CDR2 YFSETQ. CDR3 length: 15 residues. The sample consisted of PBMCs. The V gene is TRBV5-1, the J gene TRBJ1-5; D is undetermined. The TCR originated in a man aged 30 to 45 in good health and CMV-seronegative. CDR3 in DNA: TGCGCCAGCAGCCGAGAGGGCAACAGCAATCAGCCCCAGCATTTT. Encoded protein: CASSREGNSNQPQHF.